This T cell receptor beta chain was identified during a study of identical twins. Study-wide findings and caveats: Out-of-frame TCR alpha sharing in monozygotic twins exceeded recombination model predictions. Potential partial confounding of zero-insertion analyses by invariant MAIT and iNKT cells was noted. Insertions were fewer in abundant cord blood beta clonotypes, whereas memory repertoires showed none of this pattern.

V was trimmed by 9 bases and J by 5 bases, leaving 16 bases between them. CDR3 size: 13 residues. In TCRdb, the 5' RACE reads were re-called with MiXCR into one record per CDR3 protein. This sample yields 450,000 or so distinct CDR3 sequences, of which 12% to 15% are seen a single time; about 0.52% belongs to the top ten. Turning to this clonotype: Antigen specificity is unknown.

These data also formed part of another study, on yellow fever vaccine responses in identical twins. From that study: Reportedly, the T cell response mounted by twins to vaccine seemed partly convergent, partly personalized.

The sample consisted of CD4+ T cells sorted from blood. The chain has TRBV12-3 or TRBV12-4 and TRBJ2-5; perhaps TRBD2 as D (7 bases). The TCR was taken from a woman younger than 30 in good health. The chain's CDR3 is CASNYGGRETQYF. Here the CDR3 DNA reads TGTGCCAGTAATTACGGGGGGCGGGAGACCCAGTACTTC.